The rows below give T cell receptor beta chains drawn from one sample of a study of cytomegalovirus exposure and HLA in healthy donors. The data were produced by immunoSEQ multiplex PCR, yet TCRdb's version contains in-frame clones alone and is incomplete. The sample totals about 77,000 clones. Sequencing used PBMCs. The receptors were sampled from a man in his fifties in good health and CMV-seropositive. CDR3s include the opening cysteine and the closing phenylalanine or tryptophan. D genes are given only for firm matches.

D | J | V | CDR3 | DNA
TRBD1 | TRBJ1-1 | TRBV14 | CASTRTGGNTEAFF | TGTGCCAGCACCAGGACAGGGGGGAACACTGAAGCTTTCTTT
. | TRBJ2-7 | TRBV6-5 | CASSYSTDEQYF | TGTGCCAGCAGTTACTCGACAGACGAGCAGTACTTC
. | TRBJ2-5 | TRBV9 | CASNKGVEKTQYF | TGTGCCAGCAACAAAGGGGTCGAAAAGACCCAGTACTTC
. | TRBJ1-5 | TRBV28 | CASSSTGYSNQPQHF | TGTGCCAGCAGTTCCACGGGATATAGCAATCAGCCCCAGCATTTT
. | TRBJ1-2 | TRBV27 | CASSLSGAKGGYTF | TGTGCCAGCAGTTTAAGCGGGGCCAAAGGCGGCTACACCTTC
. | TRBJ2-1 | TRBV5-6 | CASSLQRGRSYNEQFF | TGTGCCAGCAGCTTGCAGCGAGGTAGATCCTACAATGAGCAGTTCTTC
. | TRBJ1-1 | TRBV9 | CASSVDLWGPAFF | TGTGCCAGCAGCGTAGATTTATGGGGGCCAGCTTTCTTT
. | TRBJ2-7 | TRBV11-2 | CASSILYEQYF | TGTGCCAGCAGCATCCTCTACGAGCAGTACTTC
. | TRBJ2-4 | TRBV6-5 | CASSSGVLKNIQYF | TGTGCCAGCAGTTCCGGGGTTCTCAAAAACATTCAGTACTTC
. | TRBJ2-2 | TRBV7-3 | CASSLIVHGELFF | TGTGCCAGCAGCCTCATAGTCCACGGGGAGCTGTTTTTT
TRBD1 | TRBJ1-1 | TRBV6-5 | CASSGQGRNTEAFF | TGTGCCAGCAGTGGACAGGGCCGGAACACTGAAGCTTTCTTT
TRBD2 | TRBJ2-7 | TRBV7-8 | CASSRGGGDTYEQYF | TGTGCCAGCAGTCGGGGCGGGGGGGACACCTACGAGCAGTACTTC
TRBD1 | TRBJ2-1 | TRBV5-4 | CASSLGGTAVNNEQFF | TGTGCCAGCAGCTTGGGAGGGACAGCTGTAAACAATGAGCAGTTCTTC
. | TRBJ1-2 | TRBV2 | CASSDQDSEGYGYTF | TGTGCCAGCAGTGACCAGGACAGCGAAGGCTATGGCTACACCTTC
. | TRBJ1-4 | TRBV5-6 | CASAQRLTSATNEKLFF | TGTGCCAGCGCCCAGCGGCTCACTTCTGCAACTAATGAAAAACTGTTTTTT
TRBD2 | TRBJ2-1 | TRBV5-4 | CASSWGGLAEANEQFF | TGTGCCAGCAGCTGGGGGGGACTAGCGGAGGCGAACGAGCAGTTCTTC
TRBD1 | TRBJ2-7 | TRBV5-1 | CASSHRQGNYEQYF | TGCGCCAGCAGCCACCGACAGGGGAACTACGAGCAGTACTTC
TRBD1 | TRBJ1-2 | TRBV19 | CASHHQGGNYGYTF | TGTGCCAGTCACCACCAGGGGGGTAACTATGGCTACACCTTC
. | TRBJ1-1 | TRBV6-5 | CASSASSGADTEAFF | TGTGCCAGCAGTGCCTCTTCAGGGGCGGACACTGAAGCTTTCTTT
. | TRBJ2-7 | TRBV5-6 | CASSLMTGARREQYF | TGTGCCAGCAGCTTGATGACTGGGGCGCGGCGCGAGCAGTACTTC
. | TRBJ1-2 | TRBV2 | CASTGADYGYTF | TGTGCCAGCACTGGGGCGGACTATGGCTACACCTTC
. | TRBJ2-1 | TRBV6-9 | CASSYWGLAVNEQFF | TGTGCCAGCAGTTATTGGGGGCTAGCGGTCAATGAGCAGTTCTTC
TRBD1 | TRBJ2-3 | TRBV13 | CASSPRDRGRFGSQYF | TGTGCCAGCAGCCCCCGGGACAGGGGCCGGTTTGGGTCGCAGTATTTT
TRBD2 | TRBJ2-5 | TRBV5-1 | CASSLTSVGETQYF | TGCGCCAGCAGCTTGACTAGCGTTGGAGAGACCCAGTACTTC
. | TRBJ1-5 | TRBV29-1 | CSALGASSNQPQHF | TGCAGCGCCCTCGGAGCGAGTAGCAATCAGCCCCAGCATTTT
. | TRBJ2-3 | TRBV5-1 | CASSRNRNFLGLPSTDTQYF | TGCGCCAGCAGCCGAAATAGGAACTTCCTGGGACTGCCTAGCACAGATACGCAGTATTTT
. | TRBJ1-3 | TRBV7-9 | CASSFNTGSGNTIYF | TGTGCCAGCAGCTTTAACACAGGGTCTGGAAACACCATATATTTT
. | TRBJ2-7 | TRBV4-2 | CASSPLPGDSYEQYF | TGTGCCAGCAGCCCCCTACCAGGGGACTCCTACGAGCAGTACTTC
TRBD1 | TRBJ1-1 | TRBV19 | CASSVYSTGGGNTEAFF | TGTGCCAGTAGCGTTTACTCCACAGGGGGCGGGAACACTGAAGCTTTCTTT
. | TRBJ1-1 | TRBV4-1 | CASSPSRQGGTAFF | TGCGCCAGCAGCCCGAGTCGTCAGGGAGGCACAGCTTTCTTT
. | TRBJ1-1 | TRBV28 | CASSLADRNTEAFF | TGTGCCAGCAGTTTAGCCGACAGGAACACTGAAGCTTTCTTT
TRBD2 | TRBJ2-5 | TRBV5-1 | CASSLDPTGEGETQYF | TGCGCCAGCAGCTTGGACCCGACGGGGGAGGGAGAGACCCAGTACTTC
. | TRBJ1-2 | TRBV7-8 | CASSQGDGYTF | TGTGCCAGCAGCCAAGGGGATGGCTACACCTTC
. | TRBJ1-2 | TRBV5-1 | CASSLYLGDYGYTF | TGCGCCAGCAGCTTGTACTTGGGAGACTATGGCTACACCTTC
TRBD2 | TRBJ2-7 | TRBV2 | CASSDGLGGEEQYF | TGTGCCAGCAGTGATGGACTAGGAGGTGAGGAGCAGTACTTC
TRBD2 | TRBJ2-7 | TRBV5-1 | CASSSRERKDEQYF | TGCGCCAGCAGCTCGCGGGAGAGGAAGGACGAGCAGTACTTC
. | TRBJ1-1 | TRBV6-5 | CASSYRSGVVTEAFF | TGTGCCAGCAGTTATCGTTCGGGGGTTGTCACTGAAGCTTTCTTT
. | TRBJ2-1 | TRBV7-8 | CASSFTGNEQFF | TGTGCCAGCAGCTTTACAGGGAACGAGCAGTTCTTC